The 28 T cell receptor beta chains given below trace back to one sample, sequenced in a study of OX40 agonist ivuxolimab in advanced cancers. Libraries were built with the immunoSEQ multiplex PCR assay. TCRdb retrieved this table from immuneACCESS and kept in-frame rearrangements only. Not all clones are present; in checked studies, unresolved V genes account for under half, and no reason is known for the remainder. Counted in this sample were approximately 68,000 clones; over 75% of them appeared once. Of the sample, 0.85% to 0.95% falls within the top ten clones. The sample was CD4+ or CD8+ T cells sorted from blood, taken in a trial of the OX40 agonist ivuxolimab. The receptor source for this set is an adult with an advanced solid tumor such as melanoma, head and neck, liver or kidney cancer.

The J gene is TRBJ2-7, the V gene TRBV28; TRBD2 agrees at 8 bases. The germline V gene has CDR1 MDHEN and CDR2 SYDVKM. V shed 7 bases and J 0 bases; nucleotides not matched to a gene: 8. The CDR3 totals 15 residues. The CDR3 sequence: CASTPLRGGSYEQYF. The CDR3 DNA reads TGTGCCAGCACCCCTTTACGGGGGGGCTCCTACGAGCAGTACTTC.

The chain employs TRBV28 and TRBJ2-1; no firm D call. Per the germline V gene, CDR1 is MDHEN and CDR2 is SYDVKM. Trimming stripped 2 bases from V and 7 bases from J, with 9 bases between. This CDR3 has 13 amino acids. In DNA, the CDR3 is TGTGCCAGCAGTTTAGGAGTACAGAATGAGCAGTTCTTC. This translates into CASSLGVQNEQFF.

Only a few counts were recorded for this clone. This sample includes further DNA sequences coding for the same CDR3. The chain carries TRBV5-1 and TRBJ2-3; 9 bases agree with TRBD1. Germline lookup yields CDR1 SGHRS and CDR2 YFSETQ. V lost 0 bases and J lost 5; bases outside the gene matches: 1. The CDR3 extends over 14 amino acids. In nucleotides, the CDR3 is TGCGCCAGCAGCTTGGGACAGGGGGGAGATACGCAGTATTTT. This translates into CASSLGQGGDTQYF.

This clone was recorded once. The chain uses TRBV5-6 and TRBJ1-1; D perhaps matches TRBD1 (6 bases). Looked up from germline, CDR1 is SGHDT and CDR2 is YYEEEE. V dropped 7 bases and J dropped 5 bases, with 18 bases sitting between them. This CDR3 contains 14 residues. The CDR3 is CASRVGGAGTEAFF. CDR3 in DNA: TGTGCCAGCCGTGTTGGGGGGGCAGGGACTGAAGCTTTCTTT.

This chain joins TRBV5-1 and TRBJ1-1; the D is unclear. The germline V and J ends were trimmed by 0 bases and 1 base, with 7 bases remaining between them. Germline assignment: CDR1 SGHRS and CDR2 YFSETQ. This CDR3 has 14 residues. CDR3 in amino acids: CASSLAGRNTEAFF. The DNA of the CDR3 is TGCGCCAGCAGCTTGGCCGGCCGGAACACTGAAGCTTTCTTT.

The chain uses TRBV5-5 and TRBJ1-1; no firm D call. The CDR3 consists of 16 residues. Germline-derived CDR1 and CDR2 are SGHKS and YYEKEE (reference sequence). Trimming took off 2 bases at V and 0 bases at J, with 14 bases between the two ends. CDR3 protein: CASSFVSAAMNTEAFF. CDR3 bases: TGTGCCAGCAGCTTCGTGTCCGCCGCTATGAACACTGAAGCTTTCTTT.

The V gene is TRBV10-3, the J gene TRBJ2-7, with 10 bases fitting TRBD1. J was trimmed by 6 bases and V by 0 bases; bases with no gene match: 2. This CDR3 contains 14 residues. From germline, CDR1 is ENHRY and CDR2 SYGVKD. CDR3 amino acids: CAISESGQGGEQYF. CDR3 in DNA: TGTGCCATCAGTGAGTCTGGACAGGGGGGCGAGCAGTACTTC.

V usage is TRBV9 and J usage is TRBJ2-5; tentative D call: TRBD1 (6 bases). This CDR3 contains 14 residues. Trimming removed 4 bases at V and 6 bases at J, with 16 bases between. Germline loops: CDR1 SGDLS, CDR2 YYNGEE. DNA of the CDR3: TGTGCCAGCAGCCCCCCAGGGGCGCGGCAGACCCAGTACTTC. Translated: CASSPPGARQTQYF.

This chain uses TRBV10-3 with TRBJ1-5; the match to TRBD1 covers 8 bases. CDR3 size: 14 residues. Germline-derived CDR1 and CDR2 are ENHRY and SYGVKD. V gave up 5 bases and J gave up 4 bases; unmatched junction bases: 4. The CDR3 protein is CAISMTGANQPQHF. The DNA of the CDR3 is TGTGCCATCAGTATGACAGGGGCTAATCAGCCCCAGCATTTT.

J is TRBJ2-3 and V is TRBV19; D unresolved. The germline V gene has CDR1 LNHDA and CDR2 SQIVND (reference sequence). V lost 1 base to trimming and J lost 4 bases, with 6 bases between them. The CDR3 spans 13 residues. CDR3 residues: CASSIGLADTQYF. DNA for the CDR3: TGTGCCAGTAGTATAGGACTCGCAGATACGCAGTATTTT.

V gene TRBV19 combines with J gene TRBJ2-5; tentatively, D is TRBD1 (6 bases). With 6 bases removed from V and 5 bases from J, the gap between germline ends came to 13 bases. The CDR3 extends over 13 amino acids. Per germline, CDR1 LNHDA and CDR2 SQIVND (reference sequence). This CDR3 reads CASSRQVRETQYF. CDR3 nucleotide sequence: TGTGCCAGTAGCAGACAGGTCAGGGAGACCCAGTACTTC.

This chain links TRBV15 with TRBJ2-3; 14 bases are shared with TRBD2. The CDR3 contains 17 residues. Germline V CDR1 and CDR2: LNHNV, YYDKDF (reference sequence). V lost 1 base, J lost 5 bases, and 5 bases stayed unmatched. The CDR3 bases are TGTGCCACCAGCAGAGCGACTAGCGGGAGGGCCGTAGATACGCAGTATTTT. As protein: CATSRATSGRAVDTQYF.

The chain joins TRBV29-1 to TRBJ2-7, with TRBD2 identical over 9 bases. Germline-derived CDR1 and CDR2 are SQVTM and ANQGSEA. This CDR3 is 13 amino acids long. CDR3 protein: CTVLSGSRNEQYF. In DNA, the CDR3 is TGCACGGTCCTTAGCGGGAGCAGAAACGAGCAGTACTTC.

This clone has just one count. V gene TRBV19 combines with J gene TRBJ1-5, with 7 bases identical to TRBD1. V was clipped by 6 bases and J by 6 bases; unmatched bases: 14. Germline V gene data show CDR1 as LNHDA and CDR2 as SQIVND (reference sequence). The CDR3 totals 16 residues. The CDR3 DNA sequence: TGTGCCAGTAGAAGTAAAACAGGGGCTAATCTTCAGCCCCAGCATTTT. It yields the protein CASRSKTGANLQPQHF. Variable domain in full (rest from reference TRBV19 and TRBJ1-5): DGGITQSPKYLFRKEGQNVTLSCEQNLNHDAMYWYRQDPGQGLRLIYYSQIVNDFQKGDIAEGYSVSREKKESFPLTVTSAQKNPTAFYLCASRSKTGANLQPQHFGDGTRLSIL.

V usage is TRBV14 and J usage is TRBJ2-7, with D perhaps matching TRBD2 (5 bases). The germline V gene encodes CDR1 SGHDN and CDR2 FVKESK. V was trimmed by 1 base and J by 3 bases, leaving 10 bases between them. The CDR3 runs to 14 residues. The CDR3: CASSQAGRGYEQYF. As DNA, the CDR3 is TGTGCCAGCAGCCAAGCGGGAAGAGGCTACGAGCAGTACTTC.

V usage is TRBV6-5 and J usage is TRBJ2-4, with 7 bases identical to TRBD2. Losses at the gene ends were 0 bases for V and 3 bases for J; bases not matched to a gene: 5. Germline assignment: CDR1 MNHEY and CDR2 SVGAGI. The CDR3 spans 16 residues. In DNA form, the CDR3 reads TGTGCCAGCAGTTACTCCGAGCGGGGAGGCAAAAACATTCAGTACTTC. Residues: CASSYSERGGKNIQYF.

CDR3 coding DNA: TGTGCCAGCAGTGAAGCGGTGTCGGGACAGGGGGCCTACAATGAGCAGTTCTTC. Amino acids: CASSEAVSGQGAYNEQFF. This chain uses TRBV6-1 with TRBJ2-1; the match to TRBD1 covers 11 bases. The germline V gene encodes CDR1 MNHNS and CDR2 SASEGT. CDR3 length: 18 amino acids. V gave up 0 bases and J gave up 2 bases; unmatched junction bases: 6.

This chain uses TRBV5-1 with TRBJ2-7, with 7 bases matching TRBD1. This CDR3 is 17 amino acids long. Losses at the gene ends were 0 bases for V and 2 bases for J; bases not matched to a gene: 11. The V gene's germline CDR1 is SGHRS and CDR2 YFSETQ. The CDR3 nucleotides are TGCGCCAGCAGCTTGGGGGGGAACAGGGGAGTCCCCTACGAGCAGTACTTC. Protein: CASSLGGNRGVPYEQYF.

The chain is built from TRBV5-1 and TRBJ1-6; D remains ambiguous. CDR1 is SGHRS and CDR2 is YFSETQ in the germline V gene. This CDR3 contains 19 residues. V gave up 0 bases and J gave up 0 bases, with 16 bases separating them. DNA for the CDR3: TGCGCCAGCAGCTTGGGGTCCCAAGGGAGTGGCTCCTATAATTCACCCCTCCACTTT. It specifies CASSLGSQGSGSYNSPLHF.

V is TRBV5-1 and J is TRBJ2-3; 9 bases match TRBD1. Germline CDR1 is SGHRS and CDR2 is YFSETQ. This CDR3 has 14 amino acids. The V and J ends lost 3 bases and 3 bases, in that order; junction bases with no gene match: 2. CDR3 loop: CASSSGQGTDTQYF. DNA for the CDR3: TGCGCCAGCAGCTCCGGACAGGGGACAGATACGCAGTATTTT.

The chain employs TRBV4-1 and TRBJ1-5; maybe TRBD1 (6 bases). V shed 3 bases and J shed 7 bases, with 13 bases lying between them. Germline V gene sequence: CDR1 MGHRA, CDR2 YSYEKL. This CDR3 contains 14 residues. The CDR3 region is CASSQAGAGQPQHF. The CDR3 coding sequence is TGCGCCAGCAGCCAGGCGGGGGCTGGACAGCCCCAGCATTTT.

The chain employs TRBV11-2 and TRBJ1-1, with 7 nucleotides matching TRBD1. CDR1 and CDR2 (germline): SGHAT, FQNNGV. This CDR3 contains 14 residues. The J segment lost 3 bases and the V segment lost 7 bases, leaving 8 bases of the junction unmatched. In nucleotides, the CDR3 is TGTGCCAGCACCGTGACAGGGTTGGACACTGAAGCTTTCTTT. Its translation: CASTVTGLDTEAFF.

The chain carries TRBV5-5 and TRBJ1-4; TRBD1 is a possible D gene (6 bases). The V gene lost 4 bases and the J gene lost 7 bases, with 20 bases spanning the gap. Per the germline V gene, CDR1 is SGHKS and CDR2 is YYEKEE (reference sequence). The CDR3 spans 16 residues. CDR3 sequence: CASSPRPGGAGEKLFF. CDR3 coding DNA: TGTGCCAGCAGCCCCCGTCCGGGGGGCGCGGGTGAAAAACTGTTTTTT.

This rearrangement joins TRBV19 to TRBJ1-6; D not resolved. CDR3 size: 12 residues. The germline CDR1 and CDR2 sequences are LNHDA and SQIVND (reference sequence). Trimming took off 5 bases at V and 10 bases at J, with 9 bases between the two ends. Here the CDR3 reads CASSQPASPLHF. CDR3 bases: TGTGCCAGTAGTCAGCCGGCCTCACCCCTCCACTTT.

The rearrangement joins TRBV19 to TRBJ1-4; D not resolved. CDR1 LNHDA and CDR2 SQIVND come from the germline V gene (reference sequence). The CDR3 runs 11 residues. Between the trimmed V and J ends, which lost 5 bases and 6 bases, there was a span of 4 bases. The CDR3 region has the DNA TGTGCCAGTAGTTCCTATGAAAAACTGTTTTTT. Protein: CASSSYEKLFF.

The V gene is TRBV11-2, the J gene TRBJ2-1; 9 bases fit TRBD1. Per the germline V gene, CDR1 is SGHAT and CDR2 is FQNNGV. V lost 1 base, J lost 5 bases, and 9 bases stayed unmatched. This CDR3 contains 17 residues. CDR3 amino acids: CASSLAGGGQGNNEQFF. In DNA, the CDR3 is TGTGCCAGCAGCTTAGCTGGGGGGGGACAGGGCAACAATGAGCAGTTCTTC.

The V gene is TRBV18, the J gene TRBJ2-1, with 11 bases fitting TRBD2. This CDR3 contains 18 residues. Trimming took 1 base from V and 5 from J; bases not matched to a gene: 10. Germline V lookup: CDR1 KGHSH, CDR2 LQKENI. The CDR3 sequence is CASSPRGPTSGSNNEQFF. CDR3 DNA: TGTGCCAGCTCACCACGGGGCCCCACTAGCGGGAGTAACAATGAGCAGTTCTTC.

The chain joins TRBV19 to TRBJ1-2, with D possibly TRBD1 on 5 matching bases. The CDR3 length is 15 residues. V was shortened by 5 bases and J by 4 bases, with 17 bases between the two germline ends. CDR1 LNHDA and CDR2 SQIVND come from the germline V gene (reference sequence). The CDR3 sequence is CASSPREGEGYGYTF. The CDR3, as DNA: TGTGCCAGTAGTCCTAGAGAAGGGGAGGGCTATGGCTACACCTTC. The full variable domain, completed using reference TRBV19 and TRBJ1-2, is DGGITQSPKYLFRKEGQNVTLSCEQNLNHDAMYWYRQDPGQGLRLIYYSQIVNDFQKGDIAEGYSVSREKKESFPLTVTSAQKNPTAFYLCASSPREGEGYGYTFGSGTRLTVV.